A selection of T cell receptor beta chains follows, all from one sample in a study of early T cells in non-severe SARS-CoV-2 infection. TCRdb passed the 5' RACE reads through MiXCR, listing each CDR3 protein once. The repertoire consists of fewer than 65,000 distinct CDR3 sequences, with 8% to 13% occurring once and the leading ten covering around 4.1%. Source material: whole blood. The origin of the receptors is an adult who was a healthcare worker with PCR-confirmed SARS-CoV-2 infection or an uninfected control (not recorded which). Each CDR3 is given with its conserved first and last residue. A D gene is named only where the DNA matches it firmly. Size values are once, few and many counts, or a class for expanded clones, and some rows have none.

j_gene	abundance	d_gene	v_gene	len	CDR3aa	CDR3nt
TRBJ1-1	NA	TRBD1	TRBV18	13	CASSASTGAEAFF	TGTGCCAGCTCAGCCTCGACAGGGGCTGAAGCTTTCTTT
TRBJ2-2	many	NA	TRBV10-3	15	CAISDRRGNTGELFF	TGTGCCATCAGTGATAGGAGGGGGAACACCGGGGAGCTGTTTTTT
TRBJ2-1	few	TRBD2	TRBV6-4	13	CASSDSGTTPQFF	TGTGCCAGCAGTGACTCGGGGACTACCCCTCAGTTCTTC
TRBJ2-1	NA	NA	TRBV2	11	CASSETDEQFF	TGTGCCAGCAGTGAGACCGATGAGCAGTTCTTC
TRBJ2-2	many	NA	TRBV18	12	CASSPDAGELFF	TGTGCCAGCTCACCAGACGCCGGGGAGCTGTTTTTT
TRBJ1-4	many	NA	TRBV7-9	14	CASRFDRPNEKLFF	TGTGCCAGCAGATTTGACAGACCTAATGAAAAACTGTTTTTT
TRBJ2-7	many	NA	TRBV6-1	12	CASSPQGGEQYF	TGTGCCAGCAGTCCACAGGGTGGCGAGCAGTACTTC
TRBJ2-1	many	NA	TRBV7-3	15	CASSPGPGAFDEQFF	TGTGCCAGCAGTCCTGGGCCAGGGGCTTTCGATGAGCAGTTCTTC
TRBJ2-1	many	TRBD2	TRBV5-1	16	CASSEVAGGSYNEQFF	TGCGCCAGCAGCGAGGTAGCGGGAGGCTCCTACAATGAGCAGTTCTTC
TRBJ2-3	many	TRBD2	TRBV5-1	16	CASSQGLAGGTDTQYF	TGCGCCAGCAGCCAGGGACTAGCGGGGGGCACAGATACGCAGTATTTT
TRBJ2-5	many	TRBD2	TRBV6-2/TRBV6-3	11	CASSPAGARYF	TGTGCCAGCAGTCCTGCGGGAGCCCGGTACTTC
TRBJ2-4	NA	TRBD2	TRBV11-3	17	CASSLRSPLAGGYIQYF	TGTGCCAGCAGCTTGAGAAGTCCCCTAGCGGGAGGGTACATTCAGTACTTC
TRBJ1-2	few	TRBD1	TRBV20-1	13	CSALDRTSYGYTF	TGCAGTGCGTTGGACAGGACCTCTTATGGCTACACCTTC
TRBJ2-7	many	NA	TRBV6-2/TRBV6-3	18	CASSHLMRAAQTVIEQYF	TGTGCCAGCAGCCATTTAATGAGGGCCGCGCAAACGGTGATCGAGCAGTACTTC
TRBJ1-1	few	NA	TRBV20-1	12	CSATTVNTEAFF	TGCAGTGCCACCACAGTAAACACTGAAGCTTTCTTT
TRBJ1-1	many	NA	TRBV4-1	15	CASSQGPGLNTEAFF	TGCGCCAGCAGCCAAGGCCCAGGTTTGAACACTGAAGCTTTCTTT
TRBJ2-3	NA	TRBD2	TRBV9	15	CASSTPGLARDTQYF	TGTGCCAGCAGCACTCCGGGACTAGCTAGAGATACGCAGTATTTT
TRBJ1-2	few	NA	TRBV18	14	CASSPIWTSPGYTF	TGTGCCAGCTCACCTATTTGGACATCTCCTGGCTACACCTTC
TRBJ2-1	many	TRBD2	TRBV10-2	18	CASSAQRTSGGIYNEQFF	TGCGCCAGCAGTGCCCAGAGGACTAGCGGGGGAATATACAATGAGCAGTTCTTC